This T cell receptor beta chain derives from a study of T cell responses to AZD1222 COVID-19 vaccine. Some clones are missing from TCRdb's copy, which holds only in-frame ones; the method was immunoSEQ multiplex PCR. Found here are around 140,000 clones, 70% to 90% of them singletons; the top ten hold roughly 8.7%. Whole-study findings and limits: Two AZD1222 administrations were followed by greater Spike-specific TCR breadth and depth. The number of AZD1222 recipients seropositive at baseline was only five or six.

Trimming took off 0 bases at V and 5 bases at J, with 4 bases between the two ends. CDR3 length: 11 amino acids. The germline CDR1 and CDR2 sequences are GTSNPN and SVGIG (reference sequence). This clone was seen just once. The antigen is unknown. The sample here was peripheral blood, taken 28 days after the second dose of the MenACWY control vaccine. The chain employs TRBV30 and TRBJ1-1; the D is unclear. The TCR originated in an adult who received the MenACWY meningococcal vaccine as a control. The CDR3 DNA reads TGTGCCTGGAGTGTACTTACTGAAGCTTTCTTT. Encoded protein: CAWSVLTEAFF.